These 18 T cell receptor beta chains were all obtained from the same sample, sequenced in a study of T cells in tuberculosis. Clones were read by immunoSEQ multiplex PCR, and TCRdb kept only the in-frame ones, dropping some. Of tens of thousands of clones in the sample, more than 75% were seen once. Sorting used thawed, overnight-rested PBMC stained with anti-CD3, a viability dye and GMM-loaded CD1B tetramer. The CD1B tetramers carried C32 glucose monomycolate purified from Rhodococcus equi. The sequencing input was CD1b-GMM tetramer-negative cells sorted from PBMCs. Every receptor here comes from an adult woman with latent tuberculosis.

The chain uses TRBV2 and TRBJ2-7; 11 nucleotides align to TRBD2. Germline trimming cut 7 bases from V and 3 bases from J; bases unmatched to any gene: 8. The CDR3 is made up of 15 amino acids. Germline values: CDR1 SNHLY, CDR2 FYNNEI. This chain's CDR3 is CASKFSSGGNYEQYF. The CDR3 region has the DNA TGTGCCAGCAAGTTTTCTAGCGGGGGGAACTACGAGCAGTACTTC. The whole variable domain, filled in from reference TRBV2 and TRBJ2-7, reads EPEVTQTPSHQVTQMGQEVILRCVPISNHLYFYWYRQILGQKVEFLVSFYNNEISEKSEIFDDQFSVERPDGSNFTLKIRSTKLEDSAMYFCASKFSSGGNYEQYFGPGTRLTVT.

The V gene is TRBV9, the J gene TRBJ2-2; 9 nucleotides agree with TRBD1. The CDR3 consists of 17 residues. From germline, CDR1 is SGDLS and CDR2 YYNGEE. J lost 0 bases, V lost 4 bases, and 7 bases had no gene match. Here the CDR3 DNA reads TGTGCCAGCAGCCTCCGACAGGGGGTCCCGAACACCGGGGAGCTGTTTTTT. It is translated as CASSLRQGVPNTGELFF.

This clone was picked up one time. The chain uses TRBV4-2 and TRBJ2-3; 8 bases map to TRBD1. This CDR3 contains 15 residues. CDR1 and CDR2 (germline): LGHNA, YNFKEQ. The J segment lost 5 bases and the V segment lost 8 bases, leaving 12 bases of the junction unmatched. Here the CDR3 DNA reads TGTGCCAGCTCGACCCGAGGACAGGGCCAAGATACGCAGTATTTT. It specifies CASSTRGQGQDTQYF.

This sequence joins TRBV27 and TRBJ2-7; D is unresolved. Trimming took off 3 bases at V and 3 bases at J, with 9 bases between the two ends. Germline-derived CDR1 and CDR2 are MNHEY and SMNVEV (reference sequence). CDR3 length: 13 residues. The CDR3 protein is CASSFTGGYEQYF. The CDR3 DNA reads TGTGCCAGCAGTTTTACCGGTGGCTACGAGCAGTACTTC.

The V and J genes are TRBV7-9 and TRBJ2-3; D is possibly TRBD2 (7 bases). The CDR3 extends over 15 amino acids. CDR1 is SEHNR and CDR2 is FQNEAQ in the germline V gene (reference sequence). Trimming pared 0 bases from V and 8 bases from J, leaving 15 bases between. The CDR3 DNA follows: TGTGCCAGCAGCTTAGCGGGGGGGCGGGTAGGTACGCAGTATTTT. It translates to CASSLAGGRVGTQYF. Variable domain in full (rest from reference TRBV7-9 and TRBJ2-3): DTGVSQNPRHKITKRGQNVTFRCDPISEHNRLYWYRQTLGQGPEFLTYFQNEAQLEKSRLLSDRFSAERPKGSFSTLEIQRTEQGDSAMYLCASSLAGGRVGTQYFGPGTRLTVL.

The chain couples TRBV7-9 to TRBJ2-5; D remains ambiguous. This CDR3 region has 15 residues. V lost 1 base, J lost 1 base, and 10 bases lay in between. Germline CDR1 SEHNR, CDR2 FQNEAQ (reference sequence). The CDR3 loop reads CASSLDSRSQETQYF. The CDR3 coding sequence is TGTGCCAGCAGCTTAGACAGTAGAAGCCAAGAGACCCAGTACTTC.

The chain couples TRBV27 to TRBJ1-2, with a weak D call TRBD1 (5 bases). The CDR3 consists of 12 residues. V was cut by 5 bases and J by 6 bases, with 10 bases left in between. Per germline, CDR1 MNHEY and CDR2 SMNVEV (reference sequence). CDR3 coding DNA: TGTGCCAGCAGTGCAGGGCACCATGGCTACACCTTC. Translation: CASSAGHHGYTF.

This clone was seen a few times. The V call is TRBV5-6, the J call TRBJ1-2, with 7 bases fitting TRBD1. The CDR3 covers 17 residues. Germline V gene data show CDR1 as SGHDT and CDR2 as YYEEEE. The trim removed 1 base at V and 3 bases at J, leaving 12 bases unmatched. CDR3 DNA sequence: TGTGCCAGCAGCTTGACGGGGACAGTGGTCCTTCACTATGGCTACACCTTC. It codes for CASSLTGTVVLHYGYTF.

The chain links TRBV10-3 to TRBJ1-3, with D unclear. The germline CDR1 and CDR2 sequences are ENHRY and SYGVKD. The CDR3 spans 15 residues. V gave up 8 bases and J gave up 0 bases, with 14 bases separating them. The CDR3 nucleotides read TGTGCCATCGGCGTGGCAGCGATCTCTGGAAACACCATATATTTT. Its protein product is CAIGVAAISGNTIYF.

This chain uses TRBV6-5 with TRBJ1-1, with TRBD1 matching 11 bases. After removal of 5 bases from V and 3 bases from J, the junction contained 5 bases not matched to a gene. The length of the CDR3 is 15 residues. Germline loops: CDR1 MNHEY, CDR2 SVGAGI. CDR3 DNA sequence: TGTGCCAGCAGTGGGACGGGACAGGGGGACACTGAAGCTTTCTTT. Amino acids: CASSGTGQGDTEAFF.

The V call is TRBV5-6, the J call TRBJ2-5, with 13 nucleotides matching TRBD2. This CDR3 spans 15 amino acids. The germline V gene has CDR1 SGHDT and CDR2 YYEEEE. V trimming: 4 bases; J trimming: 4 bases; junction bases outside the gene matches: 4. CDR3 in DNA: TGTGCCAGCAGCGCCAGGACTAGCGGGGGAGAGACCCAGTACTTC. Protein product: CASSARTSGGETQYF.

This chain links TRBV19 with TRBJ1-1; TRBD1 matches 7 bases. Germline loops: CDR1 LNHDA, CDR2 SQIVND (reference sequence). Trimming at V came to 3 bases and at J to 4 bases, leaving 11 bases not matched to a gene. The CDR3 loop spans 16 amino acids. The CDR3 spells CASSISQGVDLTEAFF. The CDR3 coding sequence is TGTGCCAGTAGTATCTCCCAGGGGGTAGACCTCACTGAAGCTTTCTTT.

The chain couples TRBV30 to TRBJ1-1, with 7 bases identical to TRBD1. The CDR3 loop spans 12 amino acids. V lost 8 bases to trimming and J lost 1 base; unmatched junction nucleotides: 4. Germline loops: CDR1 GTSNPN, CDR2 SVGIG (reference sequence). The CDR3: CASNRGNTEAFF. As DNA, the CDR3 is TGTGCCAGCAACAGGGGGAACACTGAAGCTTTCTTT. Full variable domain (remainder filled in from reference TRBV30 and TRBJ1-1): SQTIHQWPATLVQPVGSPLSLECTVEGTSNPNLYWYRQAAGRGLQLLFYSVGIGQISSEVPQNLSASRPQDRQFILSSKKLLLSDSGFYLCASNRGNTEAFFGQGTRLTVV.

This clone was recorded a few times. This CDR3 reads CASSLGALGGNGYEQYF. DNA of the CDR3: TGTGCCAGCAGCTTAGGGGCCCTGGGAGGGAATGGGTACGAGCAGTACTTC. The chain carries TRBV7-9 and TRBJ2-7; 7 positions agree with TRBD2. V dropped 1 base and J dropped 4; count of bases not matched to a gene: 13. Per the germline V gene, CDR1 is SEHNR and CDR2 is FQNEAQ (reference sequence). The CDR3 runs to 17 residues.

The chain links TRBV5-4 to TRBJ2-2; tentatively, D is TRBD1 (6 bases). Trimming removed 4 bases from V and 8 bases from J, with 21 bases in between. In germline, CDR1 is SGHNT, CDR2 YYREEE (reference sequence). The CDR3 sequence is 16 residues long. CDR3 residues: CASSPRGVGFGGELFF. The CDR3 coding sequence is TGTGCCAGCAGCCCCAGGGGCGTTGGATTTGGGGGGGAGCTGTTTTTT.

V is TRBV11-3 and J is TRBJ2-3, with 7 bases that match TRBD2. This CDR3 has 14 amino acids. The trim removed 4 bases at V and 5 bases at J, leaving 6 bases unmatched. Germline lookup yields CDR1 SGHNT and CDR2 YENEEA. The CDR3 region is CASSWGGDQDTQYF. The DNA for the CDR3 is TGTGCCAGCAGCTGGGGGGGGGATCAAGATACGCAGTATTTT.

J is TRBJ2-5 and V is TRBV5-4, with 12 bases aligning to TRBD2. The CDR3 has 16 amino acids. From germline, CDR1 is SGHNT and CDR2 YYREEE (reference sequence). Trimming took 0 bases from V and 3 from J; bases not matched to a gene: 3. The CDR3 DNA reads TGTGCCAGCAGCTTGGAGCTAGCGGGGGGGAAAGAGACCCAGTACTTC. Translating it yields CASSLELAGGKETQYF.

V usage is TRBV6-4 and J usage is TRBJ1-1; TRBD1 matches at 7 bases. With V trimmed by 4 bases and J by 9 bases, 8 bases remained unmatched. The CDR3 sequence is 13 residues long. Germline values: CDR1 MRHNA, CDR2 SNTAGT. CDR3 protein: CASSVDQQGKAFF. CDR3 nucleotide sequence: TGTGCCAGCAGTGTCGATCAACAGGGGAAAGCTTTCTTT.